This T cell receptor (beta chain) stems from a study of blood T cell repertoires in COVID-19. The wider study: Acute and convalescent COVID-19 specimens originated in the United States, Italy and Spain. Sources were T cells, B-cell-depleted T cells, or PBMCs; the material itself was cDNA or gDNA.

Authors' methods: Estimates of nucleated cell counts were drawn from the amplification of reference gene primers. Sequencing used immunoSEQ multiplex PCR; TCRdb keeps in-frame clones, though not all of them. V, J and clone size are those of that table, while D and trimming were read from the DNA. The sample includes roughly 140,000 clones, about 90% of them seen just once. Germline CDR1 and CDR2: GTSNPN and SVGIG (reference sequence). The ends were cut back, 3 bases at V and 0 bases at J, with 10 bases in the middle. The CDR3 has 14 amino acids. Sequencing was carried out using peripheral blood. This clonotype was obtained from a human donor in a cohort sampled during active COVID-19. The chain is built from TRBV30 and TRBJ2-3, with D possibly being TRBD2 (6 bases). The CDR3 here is CAWSGTPSTDTQYF. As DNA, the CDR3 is TGTGCCTGGAGCGGGACTCCTAGCACAGATACGCAGTATTTT.